These 21 T cell receptor beta chains originate from one sample sequenced in a study of beta chain features in type 1 diabetes. The investigators reverse transcribed all of the isolated RNA, so they sequenced expressed TCRB transcripts. The method was immunoSEQ multiplex PCR; TCRdb's version includes in-frame clones alone and lacks a portion of them. This sample has 250,000 to 300,000 clones; 7% to 9% occur once, and the top ten carry roughly 0.94%. The material sequenced was central memory CD4+ T cells from blood. The origin of the receptors is a woman aged 18-29 years in good health.

This clone was seen at least ten times. The chain recombines TRBV9 with TRBJ1-4; a possible D gene is TRBD1 (6 bases). CDR1 is SGDLS and CDR2 is YYNGEE in the germline V gene. The CDR3 runs to 15 residues. Trimming took 0 bases from V and 2 from J, leaving 8 bases between them. CDR3 DNA sequence: TGTGCCAGCAGCGTAGGGCAGGGGACTAATGAAAAACTGTTTTTT. It encodes CASSVGQGTNEKLFF.

This clone was observed a handful of times. The chain joins TRBV5-1 to TRBJ2-2; perhaps TRBD1 as D (6 bases). Germline CDR1 is SGHRS and CDR2 is YFSETQ. The V gene lost 3 bases and the J gene lost 2 bases, with 14 bases spanning the gap. This CDR3 has 16 residues. The CDR3, as DNA: TGCGCCAGCAGCTCGTACAGGGTGAAAAACACCGGGGAGCTGTTTTTT. Its translation: CASSSYRVKNTGELFF.

This chain uses TRBV28 with TRBJ1-6; D is perhaps TRBD1 (5 bases). The CDR3 is 14 residues long. V lost 6 bases to trimming and J lost 7 bases, with 13 bases between them. Germline V gives CDR1 MDHEN, CDR2 SYDVKM. CDR3 residues: CASSRGGRNSPLHF. In DNA, the CDR3 is TGTGCCAGCAGCCGGGGGGGAAGGAATTCACCCCTCCACTTT. The variable domain in full, with the rest retrieved from reference TRBV28 and TRBJ1-6, is DVKVTQSSRYLVKRTGEKVFLECVQDMDHENMFWYRQDPGLGLRLIYFSYDVKMKEKGDIPEGYSVSREKKERFSLILESASTNQTSMYLCASSRGGRNSPLHFGNGTRLTVT.

This sequence joins TRBV5-1 and TRBJ1-2, with D perhaps matching TRBD1 (6 bases). Per germline, CDR1 SGHRS and CDR2 YFSETQ. Trimming stripped 4 bases from V and 2 bases from J, with 12 bases between. The CDR3 totals 14 residues. The CDR3: CASSPRDTNYGYTF. The CDR3 coding sequence is TGCGCCAGCAGCCCGCGGGACACGAACTATGGCTACACCTTC.

The chain carries TRBV6-1 and TRBJ2-3; 9 bases are a match to TRBD2. Germline trimming cut 5 bases from V and 2 bases from J; bases unmatched to any gene: 5. The CDR3 sequence is 15 residues long. Germline CDR1 MNHNS, CDR2 SASEGT. The chain's CDR3 is CASSRLAAVTDTQYF. DNA of the CDR3: TGTGCCAGCAGTCGACTAGCGGCGGTCACAGATACGCAGTATTTT.

The chain links TRBV28 to TRBJ2-5; D ambiguous. Germline V gives CDR1 MDHEN, CDR2 SYDVKM. The length of the CDR3 is 13 residues. V dropped 6 bases and J dropped 5 bases, with 13 bases sitting between them. The CDR3 spells CASSPPGRETQYF. The CDR3 bases are TGTGCCAGCAGCCCTCCCGGGCGGGAGACCCAGTACTTC. Supplemented by reference TRBV28 and TRBJ2-5, the full variable domain reads DVKVTQSSRYLVKRTGEKVFLECVQDMDHENMFWYRQDPGLGLRLIYFSYDVKMKEKGDIPEGYSVSREKKERFSLILESASTNQTSMYLCASSPPGRETQYFGPGTRLLVL.

This clone was recorded a few times. V and J are TRBV6-1 and TRBJ2-5; 9 bases are a match to TRBD2. CDR3 length equals 16 residues. CDR1 is MNHNS, CDR2 SASEGT, per germline. J lost 2 bases, V lost 1 base, and 5 bases had no gene match. Written as DNA, the CDR3 is TGTGCCAGCAGTGAAGGGGTTAGCGGGGGACAAGAGACCCAGTACTTC. As protein: CASSEGVSGGQETQYF.

In its sample, this clone was seen a few times. The chain combines TRBV5-1 with TRBJ2-4; 8 nucleotides align to TRBD1. The germline gives CDR1 SGHRS, CDR2 YFSETQ. Germline trimming cut 4 bases from V and 5 bases from J; bases unmatched to any gene: 8. The CDR3 is 15 residues long. The CDR3 is CASSPLGQGQNIQYF. The CDR3 DNA reads as TGCGCCAGCAGCCCACTAGGACAGGGCCAAAACATTCAGTACTTC.

The V gene is TRBV19, the J gene TRBJ1-1; no firm D call. Germline loops: CDR1 LNHDA, CDR2 SQIVND (reference sequence). CDR3 size: 14 residues. The V and J ends lost 8 bases and 0 bases respectively, with 13 bases between them. CDR3 residues: CASFPGRMNTEAFF. CDR3 coding DNA: TGTGCCAGTTTCCCGGGGAGGATGAACACTGAAGCTTTCTTT.

The chain combines TRBV13 with TRBJ2-5, with 11 nucleotides matching TRBD2. V lost 5 bases to trimming and J lost 4 bases; unmatched junction nucleotides: 9. This CDR3 spans 16 amino acids. The V gene's germline CDR1 is PRHDT and CDR2 FYEKMQ (reference sequence). This CDR3 is CASSPQLAGARETQYF. CDR3 DNA sequence: TGTGCCAGCAGCCCACAACTAGCGGGGGCAAGAGAGACCCAGTACTTC.

This clone has only a few counts. The chain recombines TRBV4-2 with TRBJ2-1; unclear D gene. The ends were cut back, 1 base at V and 3 bases at J, with 13 bases in the middle. Germline V gene lookup returns CDR1 LGHNA and CDR2 YNFKEQ. There are 16 residues in the CDR3. This CDR3 reads CASSQVRALGYNEQFF. CDR3 sequence (DNA): TGTGCCAGCAGCCAAGTTAGGGCCTTGGGCTACAATGAGCAGTTCTTC.

This clone was counted a single time. This chain uses TRBV5-1 with TRBJ2-7; 9 positions agree with TRBD1. The CDR3 totals 14 residues. Germline V gives CDR1 SGHRS, CDR2 YFSETQ. The junction had 6 bases not matched to a gene; V was cut back by 4 bases and J by 4 bases. CDR3 loop: CASSVLQGAYEQYF. CDR3 bases: TGCGCCAGCAGCGTCCTACAGGGGGCTTACGAGCAGTACTTC.

This clone was detected a few times. The chain links TRBV29-1 to TRBJ1-3, with D perhaps TRBD1 (6 bases). V was pared by 5 bases and J by 4 bases, with 9 bases between. The CDR3 loop spans 12 amino acids. The germline gives CDR1 SQVTM, CDR2 ANQGSEA. CDR3: CSVRGAGNTIYF. DNA of the CDR3: TGCAGCGTTCGGGGGGCAGGAAACACCATATATTTT.

Ten or more counts support this clone. The chain links TRBV19 to TRBJ1-6; D unclear. The CDR3 is made up of 13 amino acids. The V end lost 10 bases, the J end lost 0 bases, and 7 bases lay between the germline ends. Germline-derived CDR1 and CDR2 are LNHDA and SQIVND (reference sequence). The CDR3 nucleotides are TGTGCCACCGGAGGCTCCTATAATTCACCCCTCCACTTT. This encodes CATGGSYNSPLHF.

This clone has just a few counts. The CDR3 loop reads CASSYRTINTGELFF. Here the CDR3 DNA reads TGTGCCAGTAGTTACCGGACCATTAACACCGGGGAGCTGTTTTTT. The chain is built from TRBV19 and TRBJ2-2, with D uncertain. Germline lookup yields CDR1 LNHDA and CDR2 SQIVND (reference sequence). Trimming left V 5 bases short and J 2 bases short, with 12 bases between. The CDR3 consists of 15 residues.

In its sample, this clone was seen a few times. This rearrangement joins TRBV6-6 to TRBJ1-5, with 9 bases aligning to TRBD1. Germline loops: CDR1 MNHNY, CDR2 SVGAGI (reference sequence). Trimming removed 4 bases from V and 6 bases from J; junction bases left unmatched: 7. The CDR3 is 15 residues long. CDR3: CASSSDRGGRQPQHF. The CDR3, as DNA: TGTGCCAGCAGTTCCGACAGGGGGGGTCGTCAGCCCCAGCATTTT.

This clone was observed a handful of times. The chain combines TRBV5-1 with TRBJ2-3; the D gene is possibly TRBD2 (5 bases). V gave up 4 bases and J gave up 3 bases, with 15 bases separating them. CDR3 size: 15 residues. Germline V CDR1 and CDR2: SGHRS, YFSETQ. The CDR3 DNA is TGCGCCAGCAGCCCGACGGACTGGAGGACAGATACGCAGTATTTT. Translating it yields CASSPTDWRTDTQYF.

The CDR3 loop is CASSVQGGSYEQYV. DNA of the CDR3: TGTGCCAGCAGCGTGCAAGGGGGGTCCTACGAGCAGTACGTC. The genes are TRBV5-4 and TRBJ2-7; either TRBD1 or TRBD2 may fit D (6 bases each). This CDR3 is 14 amino acids long. The ends were cut back, 4 bases at V and 1 base at J, with 12 bases in the middle. CDR1 and CDR2 (germline): SGHNT, YYREEE (reference sequence).

Only a few counts were recorded for this clone. The chain employs TRBV5-1 and TRBJ2-1; 7 bases are a match to TRBD1. CDR1 is SGHRS and CDR2 is YFSETQ in the germline V gene. V lost 1 base and J lost 7; bases outside the gene matches: 8. The CDR3 is 15 residues long. In nucleotides, the CDR3 is TGCGCCAGCAGCTTGACCCCTGGACAGGCGAATGAGCAGTTCTTC. Translating gives CASSLTPGQANEQFF.

The sample holds a few counts of this clone. The chain uses TRBV27 and TRBJ1-4, with D perhaps matching TRBD1 (6 bases). Germline CDR1 and CDR2: MNHEY and SMNVEV (reference sequence). CDR3 length: 14 amino acids. Trimming took off 4 bases at V and 3 bases at J, with 9 bases between the two ends. CDR3 protein: CASSYRASNEKLFF. CDR3 coding DNA: TGTGCCAGCAGTTACAGGGCGTCTAATGAAAAACTGTTTTTT.

The CDR3 is CAWRDRGLSRLFF. In nucleotides, the CDR3 is TGTGCCTGGAGGGACAGGGGGTTATCAAGACTGTTTTTT. The chain carries TRBV30 and TRBJ1-4, with 10 bases that match TRBD1. CDR1 and CDR2 from the germline V gene are GTSNPN and SVGIG (reference sequence). This CDR3 spans 13 amino acids. V was clipped by 3 bases and J by 13 bases; unmatched bases: 8. The whole variable domain, filled in from reference TRBV30 and TRBJ1-4, reads SQTIHQWPATLVQPVGSPLSLECTVEGTSNPNLYWYRQAAGRGLQLLFYSVGIGQISSEVPQNLSASRPQDRQFILSSKKLLLSDSGFYLCAWRDRGLSRLFFGSGTQLSVL.